The next 9 T cell receptor beta chains were all read from a single sample in a study of cytomegalovirus exposure and HLA in healthy donors. The PCR contained 60 Vbeta and 13 Jbeta primers. Generated by immunoSEQ multiplex PCR, the TCRdb table keeps only in-frame clones and is missing some. The sample records 55,000 to 65,000 clones, 65% to 90% being singletons. Sequenced: PBMCs. Receptors were obtained from a human donor in good health.

The rearrangement joins TRBV12-5 to TRBJ2-3; 11 bases are a match to TRBD2. The CDR3 runs 17 residues. The germline V gene encodes CDR1 LGHNT and CDR2 FRNRAP. The trim removed 1 base at V and 0 bases at J, leaving 3 bases unmatched. CDR3 coding DNA: TGTGCTAGTGGTTTGGGCACTAGCGGGGGTAGCACAGATACGCAGTATTTT. Its translation: CASGLGTSGGSTDTQYF.

The chain is built from TRBV27 and TRBJ1-4, with D unclear. Trimming removed 8 bases from V and 3 bases from J, with 19 bases in between. CDR3 length: 16 amino acids. Germline V gene sequence: CDR1 MNHEY, CDR2 SMNVEV (reference sequence). The CDR3 DNA reads as TGTGCCAGCTCCCGACAAAGCGGACGGCCTAATGAAAAACTGTTTTTT. It yields the protein CASSRQSGRPNEKLFF. Supplemented by reference TRBV27 and TRBJ1-4, the full variable domain reads EAQVTQNPRYLITVTGKKLTVTCSQNMNHEYMSWYRQDPGLGLRQIYYSMNVEVTDKGDVPEGYKVSRKEKRNFPLILESPSPNQTSLYFCASSRQSGRPNEKLFFGSGTQLSVL.

The chain carries TRBV9 and TRBJ2-7; perhaps TRBD2 as D (6 bases). V lost 0 bases and J 5 bases, leaving 21 bases between the germline ends. The CDR3 is 17 amino acids. The germline gives CDR1 SGDLS, CDR2 YYNGEE. The CDR3 coding sequence is TGTGCCAGCAGCGTAGTCCCCCACATGGAGGGAGCGGACGAGCAGTACTTC. It codes for CASSVVPHMEGADEQYF.

This sequence joins TRBV7-2 and TRBJ1-3; a weak D match, TRBD1 (5 bases). Trimming stripped 6 bases from V and 0 bases from J, with 15 bases between. Germline V gives CDR1 SGHTA, CDR2 FQGNSA. This CDR3 is built from 16 residues. CDR3 DNA: TGTGCCAGCAGTACAACCCGGGGGTACTCTGGAAACACCATATATTTT. Amino acid sequence: CASSTTRGYSGNTIYF.

The J gene is TRBJ2-7, the V gene TRBV28; perhaps TRBD2 as D (7 bases). This CDR3 has 15 amino acids. Germline-derived CDR1 and CDR2 are MDHEN and SYDVKM. V lost 4 bases and J lost 5, with 18 bases in between. As DNA, the CDR3 is TGTGCCAGCAGTTATCCACTTGGCGGGGGCGACGAGCAGTACTTC. Translating gives CASSYPLGGGDEQYF.

The rearrangement links TRBV25-1 to TRBJ2-3; D ambiguous. V lost 4 bases and J 0 bases, leaving 8 bases between the germline ends. Germline lookup yields CDR1 MGHDK and CDR2 SYGVNS. There are 14 residues in the CDR3. CDR3 DNA: TGTGCCAGCAGTGGCCTTCAGAGCACAGATACGCAGTATTTT. Encoded protein: CASSGLQSTDTQYF.

The chain has TRBV11-2 and TRBJ2-2; TRBD2 aligns across 10 bases. The V and J ends lost 6 bases and 5 bases, in that order; junction bases with no gene match: 9. The germline V gene has CDR1 SGHAT and CDR2 FQNNGV. CDR3 size: 16 residues. This CDR3 reads CASRITSGTGTGELFF. The CDR3 bases are TGTGCCAGCAGAATAACTAGCGGGACGGGAACCGGGGAGCTGTTTTTT. Filled out from reference TRBV11-2 and TRBJ2-2, the complete variable domain reads EAGVAQSPRYKIIEKRQSVAFWCNPISGHATLYWYQQILGQGPKLLIQFQNNGVVDDSQLPKDRFSAERLKGVDSTLKIQPAKLEDSAVYLCASRITSGTGTGELFFGEGSRLTVL.

This chain connects TRBV11-2 to TRBJ2-1; TRBD2 matches 13 bases. The CDR3 is 15 amino acids. The V and J ends lost 5 bases and 8 bases, in that order; junction bases with no gene match: 6. Germline lookup yields CDR1 SGHAT and CDR2 FQNNGV. CDR3 sequence: CASSPRTSGGDEQFF. For the CDR3, the DNA is TGTGCCAGCAGCCCTCGGACTAGCGGGGGCGATGAGCAGTTCTTC. Full variable domain (outside the CDR3, taken from reference TRBV11-2 and TRBJ2-1): EAGVAQSPRYKIIEKRQSVAFWCNPISGHATLYWYQQILGQGPKLLIQFQNNGVVDDSQLPKDRFSAERLKGVDSTLKIQPAKLEDSAVYLCASSPRTSGGDEQFFGPGTRLTVL.

The gene calls are TRBV5-1 and TRBJ2-1; 10 bases match TRBD2. The J segment lost 6 bases and the V segment lost 2 bases, leaving 8 bases of the junction unmatched. There are 16 residues in the CDR3. Germline-derived CDR1 and CDR2 are SGHRS and YFSETQ. CDR3 in DNA: TGCGCCAGCAGCTTATACACTAGCGGGACCACCAATGAGCAGTTCTTC. Encoded protein: CASSLYTSGTTNEQFF.